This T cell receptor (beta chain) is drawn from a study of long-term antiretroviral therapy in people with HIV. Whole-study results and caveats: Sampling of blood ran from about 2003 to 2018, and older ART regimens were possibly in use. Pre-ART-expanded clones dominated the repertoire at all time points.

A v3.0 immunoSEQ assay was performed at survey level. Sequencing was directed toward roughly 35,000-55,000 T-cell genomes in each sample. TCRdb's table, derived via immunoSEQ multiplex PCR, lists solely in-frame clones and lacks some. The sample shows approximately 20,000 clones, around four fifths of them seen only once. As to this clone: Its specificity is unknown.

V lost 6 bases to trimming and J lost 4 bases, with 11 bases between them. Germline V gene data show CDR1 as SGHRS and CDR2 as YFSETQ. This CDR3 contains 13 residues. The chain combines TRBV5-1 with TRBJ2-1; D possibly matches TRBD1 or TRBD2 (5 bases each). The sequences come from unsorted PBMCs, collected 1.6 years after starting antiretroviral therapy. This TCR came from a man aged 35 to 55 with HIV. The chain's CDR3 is CASNRDGYNEQFF. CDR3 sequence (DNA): TGCGCCAGCAACCGGGACGGTTACAATGAGCAGTTCTTC. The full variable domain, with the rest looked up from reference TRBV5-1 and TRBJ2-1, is KAGVTQTPRYLIKTRGQQVTLSCSPISGHRSVSWYQQTPGQGLQFLFEYFSETQRNKGNFPGRFSGRQFSNSRSEMNVSTLELGDSALYLCASNRDGYNEQFFGPGTRLTVL.